The present T cell receptor (beta chain) was sequenced within a study of shared clonotypes between healthy human individuals. Study-wide points: The four-donor shared clonotypes exceeded non-shared clonotypes in generation probability, with non-shared ones scoring lower. A handful of donors shared about 5% of their naive CD4 clonotypes. Blood was the only sampled material, and tissue repertoires likely differ. With few donors, the genetic and exposure-history diversity represented was limited.

About this clone: What it binds is unknown.

The CDR3 extends over 14 amino acids. Deletions cut 2 bases from V and 10 bases from J, with 18 bases between. Germline loops: CDR1 SGHRS, CDR2 YFSETQ. Sequenced by immunoSEQ multiplex PCR; TCRdb stores in-frame clones only, minus some. The repertoire holds 2 million to 2.5 million clones, with nearly 97% as singletons. The sample comprised naive CD4+ T cells sorted from blood. As for subset: CD45RA+ positively selected. This TCR derives from a man aged 18-30 years in good health. The chain recombines TRBV5-1 with TRBJ1-1, with a weak D call TRBD1 (5 bases). CDR3: CASSFSGQGEGAFF. As DNA, the CDR3 is TGCGCCAGCAGCTTCTCCGGGCAGGGAGAGGGAGCTTTCTTT.